This is a list of T cell receptor beta chains from one sample in a study of blood T cell repertoires in COVID-19. TCRdb's table, derived via immunoSEQ multiplex PCR, lists solely in-frame clones and lacks some. This table holds roughly 190,000 clones, 70% to 85% found once. Material for sequencing was peripheral blood. The source of these receptors is a woman aged 45 to 65 with acute or convalescent COVID-19. CDR3s include the opening cysteine and the closing phenylalanine or tryptophan. Each record gives: D gene, V gene, J gene, clone size, CDR3 protein, CDR3 DNA. The D gene is left open where the match is weak. Where a row states a size, it is once, few, many or the class of an expanded clone; other rows omit it.

d_gene: -; v_gene: TRBV5-4; j_gene: TRBJ1-6; abundance: -; CDR3aa: CASSLEGRGNSPLHF; CDR3nt: TGTGCCAGCAGCTTGGAGGGGCGCGGTAATTCACCCCTCCACTTT
d_gene: -; v_gene: TRBV19; j_gene: TRBJ1-5; abundance: -; CDR3aa: CASSIQGQPQHF; CDR3nt: TGTGCCAGTAGTATACAGGGGCAGCCCCAGCATTTT
d_gene: -; v_gene: TRBV3-1/TRBV3-2; j_gene: TRBJ1-2; abundance: once; CDR3aa: CASSQVSGWVGYTF; CDR3nt: TGTGCCAGCAGCCAAGTGTCAGGGTGGGTCGGCTACACCTTC
d_gene: -; v_gene: TRBV6-6; j_gene: TRBJ1-5; abundance: -; CDR3aa: CASSPQGWNQPQHF; CDR3nt: TGTGCCAGCAGTCCCCAGGGATGGAATCAGCCCCAGCATTTT
d_gene: TRBD1; v_gene: TRBV11-2; j_gene: TRBJ1-1; abundance: -; CDR3aa: CASSYPGQNKLNTEAFF; CDR3nt: TGTGCCAGCAGCTATCCGGGACAGAACAAATTGAACACTGAAGCTTTCTTT
d_gene: -; v_gene: TRBV6-5; j_gene: TRBJ2-7; abundance: -; CDR3aa: CASSLLPPGSYEQYF; CDR3nt: TGTGCCAGCAGTCTCCTCCCCCCAGGGTCCTACGAGCAGTACTTC
d_gene: TRBD1; v_gene: TRBV2; j_gene: TRBJ1-2; abundance: once; CDR3aa: CASSGQGTIYGYTF; CDR3nt: TGTGCCAGCAGTGGACAGGGAACCATCTATGGCTACACCTTC
d_gene: TRBD2; v_gene: TRBV5-1; j_gene: TRBJ2-1; abundance: -; CDR3aa: CASSLGLGSDEQFF; CDR3nt: TGCGCCAGCAGCTTAGGACTAGGGAGTGATGAGCAGTTCTTC
d_gene: TRBD1; v_gene: TRBV9; j_gene: TRBJ2-7; abundance: medium-sized; CDR3aa: CASSGQGAYEQYF; CDR3nt: TGTGCCAGCAGCGGACAGGGCGCCTACGAGCAGTACTTC
d_gene: TRBD1; v_gene: TRBV24-1; j_gene: TRBJ1-2; abundance: -; CDR3aa: CATSDTTGAVYGYTF; CDR3nt: TGTGCCACCAGTGATACTACAGGGGCCGTCTATGGCTACACCTTC